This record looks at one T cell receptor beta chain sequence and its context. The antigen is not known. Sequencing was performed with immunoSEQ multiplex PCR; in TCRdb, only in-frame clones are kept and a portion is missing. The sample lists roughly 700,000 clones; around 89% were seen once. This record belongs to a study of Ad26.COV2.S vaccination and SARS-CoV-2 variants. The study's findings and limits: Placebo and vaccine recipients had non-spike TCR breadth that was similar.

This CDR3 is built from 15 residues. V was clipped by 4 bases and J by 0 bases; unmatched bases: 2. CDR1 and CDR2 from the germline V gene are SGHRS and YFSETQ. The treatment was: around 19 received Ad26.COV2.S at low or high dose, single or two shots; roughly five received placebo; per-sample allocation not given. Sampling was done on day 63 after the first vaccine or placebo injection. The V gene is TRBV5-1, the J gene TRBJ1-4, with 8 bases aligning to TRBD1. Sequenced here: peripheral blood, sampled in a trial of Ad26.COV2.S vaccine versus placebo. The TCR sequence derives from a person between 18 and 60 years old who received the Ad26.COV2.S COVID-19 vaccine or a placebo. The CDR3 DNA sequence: TGCGCCAGCAGCGGACAGGGTGCAACTAATGAAAAACTGTTTTTT. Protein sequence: CASSGQGATNEKLFF.